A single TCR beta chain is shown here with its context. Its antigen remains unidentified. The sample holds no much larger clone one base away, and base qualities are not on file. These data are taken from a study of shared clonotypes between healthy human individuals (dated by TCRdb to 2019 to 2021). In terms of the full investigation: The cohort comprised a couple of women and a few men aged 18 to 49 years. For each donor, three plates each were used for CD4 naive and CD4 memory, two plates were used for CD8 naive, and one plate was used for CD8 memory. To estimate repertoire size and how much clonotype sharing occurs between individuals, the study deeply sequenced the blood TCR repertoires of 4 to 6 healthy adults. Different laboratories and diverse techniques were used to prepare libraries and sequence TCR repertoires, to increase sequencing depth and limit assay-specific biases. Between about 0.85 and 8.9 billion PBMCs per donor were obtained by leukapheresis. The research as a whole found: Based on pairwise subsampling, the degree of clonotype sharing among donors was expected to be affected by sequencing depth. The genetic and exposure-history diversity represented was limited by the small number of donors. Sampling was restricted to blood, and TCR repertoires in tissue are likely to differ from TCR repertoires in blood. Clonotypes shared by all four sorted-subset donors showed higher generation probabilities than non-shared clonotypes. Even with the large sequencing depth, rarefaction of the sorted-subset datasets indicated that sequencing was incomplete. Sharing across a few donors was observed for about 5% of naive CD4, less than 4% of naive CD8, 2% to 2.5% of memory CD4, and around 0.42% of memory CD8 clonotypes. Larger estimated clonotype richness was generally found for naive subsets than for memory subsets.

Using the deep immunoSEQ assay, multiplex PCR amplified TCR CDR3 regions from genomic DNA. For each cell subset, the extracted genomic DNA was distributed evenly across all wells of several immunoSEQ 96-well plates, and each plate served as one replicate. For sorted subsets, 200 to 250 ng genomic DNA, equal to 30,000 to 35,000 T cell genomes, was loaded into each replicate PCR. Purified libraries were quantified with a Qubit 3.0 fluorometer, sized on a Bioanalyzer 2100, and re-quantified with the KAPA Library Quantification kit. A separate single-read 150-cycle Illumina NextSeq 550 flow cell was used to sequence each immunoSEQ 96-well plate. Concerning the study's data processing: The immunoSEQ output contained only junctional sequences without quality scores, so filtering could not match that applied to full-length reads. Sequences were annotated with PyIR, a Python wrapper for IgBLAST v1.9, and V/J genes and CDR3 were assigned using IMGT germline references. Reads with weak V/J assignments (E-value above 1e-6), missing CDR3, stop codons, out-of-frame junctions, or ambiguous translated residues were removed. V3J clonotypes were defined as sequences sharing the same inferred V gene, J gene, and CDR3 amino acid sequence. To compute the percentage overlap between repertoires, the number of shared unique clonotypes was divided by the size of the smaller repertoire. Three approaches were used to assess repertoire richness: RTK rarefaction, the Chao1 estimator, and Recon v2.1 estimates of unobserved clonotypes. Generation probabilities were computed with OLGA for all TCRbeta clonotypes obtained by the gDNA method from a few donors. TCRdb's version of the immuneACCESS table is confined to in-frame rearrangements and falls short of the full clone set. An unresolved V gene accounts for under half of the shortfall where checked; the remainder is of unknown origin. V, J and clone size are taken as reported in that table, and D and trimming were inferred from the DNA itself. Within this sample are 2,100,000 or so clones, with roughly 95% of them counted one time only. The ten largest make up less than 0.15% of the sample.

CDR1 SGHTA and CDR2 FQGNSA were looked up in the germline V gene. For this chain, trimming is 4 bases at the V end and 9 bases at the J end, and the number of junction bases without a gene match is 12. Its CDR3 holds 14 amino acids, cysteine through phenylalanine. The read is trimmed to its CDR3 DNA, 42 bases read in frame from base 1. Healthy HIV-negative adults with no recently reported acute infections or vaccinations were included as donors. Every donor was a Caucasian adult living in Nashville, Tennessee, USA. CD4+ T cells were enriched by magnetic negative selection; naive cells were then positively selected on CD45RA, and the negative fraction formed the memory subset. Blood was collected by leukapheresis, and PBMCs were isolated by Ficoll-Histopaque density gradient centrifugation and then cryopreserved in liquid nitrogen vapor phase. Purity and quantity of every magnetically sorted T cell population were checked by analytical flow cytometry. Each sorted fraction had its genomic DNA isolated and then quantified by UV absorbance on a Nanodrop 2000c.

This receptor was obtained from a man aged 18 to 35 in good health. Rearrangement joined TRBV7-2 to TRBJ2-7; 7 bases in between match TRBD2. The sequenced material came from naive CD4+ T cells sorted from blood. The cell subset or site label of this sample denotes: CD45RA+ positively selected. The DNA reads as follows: TGTGCCAGCAGCTCCGGACTAGTTGGCGTGGTGCAGTACTTC. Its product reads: CASSSGLVGVVQYF.